The 26 T cell receptor beta chains in this list originate from one sample, sequenced in a study of T-cell reconstitution after alpha-beta-depleted transplantation in children. TCRbeta library construction was performed incorporating unique molecular identifiers. TCRdb used MiXCR to reprocess the PCR reads, holding one entry per CDR3 protein. This table has about 370,000 distinct CDR3 sequences, roughly 22% appearing once. The sequencing used PBMCs from the stem cell graft donor, collected from the stem cell graft. The receptors derive from a human donor who donated a stem cell graft to a child with acute myeloid leukemia.

This clonotype was seen more than once but under ten times. The genes are TRBV4-2 and TRBJ1-5, with 7 bases fitting TRBD1. Germline V gene sequence: CDR1 LGHNA, CDR2 YNFKEQ. The CDR3 loop spans 16 amino acids. The V and J ends lost 1 base and 2 bases, in that order; junction bases with no gene match: 5. The chain's CDR3 is CASSQGDRVGNQPQHF. CDR3 nucleotide sequence: TGTGCCAGCAGCCAAGGCGACAGGGTGGGCAATCAGCCCCAGCATTTT.

This sequence joins TRBV12-3 or TRBV12-4 and TRBJ2-1, with 13 bases that match TRBD2. The CDR3 extends over 16 amino acids. V lost 6 bases and J lost 7; bases outside the gene matches: 9. CDR3: CASSPLLAGGGNEQFF. The CDR3 DNA follows: TGTGCCAGCAGCCCACTACTAGCGGGAGGGGGGAATGAGCAGTTCTTC.

In regard to this clonotype: Mismatch with germline at one junction end may stem from a read error. V and J are TRBV6-5 and TRBJ1-2; possible D gene TRBD1, 5 bases. From germline, CDR1 is MNHEY and CDR2 SVGAGI. CDR3 length: 12 residues. The CDR3 DNA reads TGTGCCAGCATTGACAGTTCCTATGGCGACACCTTC. Translated: CASIDSSYGDTF.

This clonotype occurred many times. This rearrangement joins TRBV10-3 to TRBJ2-3; no definite D call. The CDR3 contains 12 residues. Germline assignment: CDR1 ENHRY and CDR2 SYGVKD. V was trimmed by 9 bases and J by 6 bases, leaving 13 bases between them. Written as DNA, the CDR3 is TGTGCCATTTGCCCGGACCGGGATACGCAGTATTTT. Translating gives CAICPDRDTQYF.

This chain uses TRBV10-3 with TRBJ1-4; 7 bases align to TRBD1. In germline, CDR1 is ENHRY, CDR2 SYGVKD. CDR3 length: 12 amino acids. V shed 8 bases and J 7 bases; nucleotides not matched to a gene: 4. DNA of the CDR3: TGTGCCATCGGTCCAGGGGGTGAAAAACTGTTTTTT. It yields the protein CAIGPGGEKLFF.

This chain connects TRBV12-3 or TRBV12-4 to TRBJ2-1; D is tentatively TRBD1 or TRBD2 (6 bases each). This CDR3 spans 17 amino acids. Trimming took 5 bases from V and 0 from J, leaving 17 bases between them. CDR3 in DNA: TGTGCCAGCAGTCTACGGGGGCGGGGTAGCTCCTACAATGAGCAGTTCTTC. Translation gives CASSLRGRGSSYNEQFF.

The chain carries TRBV6-1 and TRBJ1-5; D perhaps matches TRBD1 (6 bases). CDR3 length: 18 amino acids. Trimming removed 6 bases at V and 9 bases at J, with 30 bases between. Germline CDR1 and CDR2: MNHNS and SASEGT. The CDR3 spells CASSEGGRDIILGWPQHF. The DNA for the CDR3 is TGTGCCAGCAGCGAGGGCGGCCGGGACATCATCCTGGGATGGCCCCAGCATTTT.

This clonotype was observed many times. The rearrangement uses TRBV20-1 and TRBJ1-4; 7 bases fit TRBD1. This CDR3 region has 13 residues. J lost 3 bases, V lost 3 bases, and 1 base had no gene match. CDR1 is DFQATT and CDR2 is SNEGSKA in the germline V gene (reference sequence). The CDR3 loop is CSASDRANEKLFF. The DNA of the CDR3 is TGCAGTGCTAGTGACAGGGCTAATGAAAAACTGTTTTTT.

Comments on this clonotype: Mismatch with germline at one junction end may stem from a read error. The chain links TRBV27 to TRBJ2-2; D unresolved. CDR3 length: 17 amino acids. Germline V gene data show CDR1 as MNHEY and CDR2 as SMNVEV (reference sequence). Written as DNA, the CDR3 is TGTGCCAGCACTTTAATCAGTGGGTGGCGAGACACCGGGGAGCTGTTTTTT. Translation gives CASTLISGWRDTGELFF.

This clonotype was seen many times. The chain joins TRBV29-1 to TRBJ1-1, with 7 positions matching TRBD1. Germline loops: CDR1 SQVTM, CDR2 ANQGSEA. Trimming cost V 7 bases and J 6 bases; bases outside gene matches: 11. This CDR3 spans 13 amino acids. The CDR3 here is CSAIPQGLAEAFF. CDR3 bases: TGCAGCGCCATTCCACAGGGGCTGGCTGAAGCTTTCTTT.

The J gene is TRBJ2-5, the V gene TRBV10-2; the match to TRBD2 covers 10 bases. The J segment lost 3 bases and the V segment lost 3 bases, leaving 4 bases of the junction unmatched. The CDR3 runs to 15 residues. Germline V CDR1 and CDR2: WSHSY, SAAADI. This chain's CDR3 is CASSDLAGVEETQYF. In DNA form, the CDR3 reads TGCGCCAGCAGTGACCTAGCGGGAGTTGAAGAGACCCAGTACTTC.

This clonotype occurred a few times. V gene TRBV21-1 combines with J gene TRBJ2-1; the table calls TRBD2, which could not be checked here. TRBV21-1 is listed as a pseudogene. The length of the CDR3 is 19 residues. The CDR3 sequence is CASSKLRNTRAGLGNEQFF. As DNA, the CDR3 is TGTGCCAGCAGCAAATTGCGGAATACTAGAGCGGGATTAGGAAATGAGCAGTTCTTC.

The rearrangement links TRBV7-2 to TRBJ1-6; D call uncertain. Trimming pared 1 base from V and 8 bases from J, leaving 0 bases between. Germline lookup yields CDR1 SGHTA and CDR2 FQGNSA. The length of the CDR3 is 11 residues. CDR3 in DNA: TGTGCCAGCAGCTTAGATTCACCCCTCCACTTT. Translated, it gives CASSLDSPLHF. The whole variable domain, remainder taken from reference TRBV7-2 and TRBJ1-6, is GAGVSQSPSNKVTEKGKDVELRCDPISGHTALYWYRQSLGQGLEFLIYFQGNSAPDKSGLPSDRFSAERTGGSVSTLTIQRTQQEDSAVYLCASSLDSPLHFGNGTRLTVT.

V is TRBV28 and J is TRBJ2-5; TRBD2 is a possible D gene (6 bases). Germline-derived CDR1 and CDR2 are MDHEN and SYDVKM. With 3 bases removed from V and 11 bases from J, the gap between germline ends came to 13 bases. CDR3 length equals 12 residues. The CDR3 DNA is TGTGCCAGCAGTTTGGTAGGAGGGACTCAGTACTTC. This sequence encodes CASSLVGGTQYF.

The chain joins TRBV2 to TRBJ2-2; D unclear. The V gene lost 5 bases and the J gene lost 2 bases, with 6 bases spanning the gap. CDR1 and CDR2 from the germline V gene are SNHLY and FYNNEI. The CDR3 runs 13 residues. CDR3: CASSNINTGELFF. The DNA for the CDR3 is TGTGCCAGCAGTAACATCAACACCGGGGAGCTGTTTTTT.

The CDR3 DNA reads as TGTGCCAGCAGTTTTGCGACTAGCGGGAGCCCAGATACGCAGTATTTT. Residues: CASSFATSGSPDTQYF. The J gene is TRBJ2-3, the V gene TRBV12-3 or TRBV12-4; 12 bases align to TRBD2. The CDR3 has 16 amino acids. J lost 4 bases, V lost 3 bases, and 5 bases had no gene match.

This chain uses TRBV5-1 with TRBJ2-7, with 11 nucleotides matching TRBD1. The V gene end was trimmed by 0 bases and the J gene end by 3 bases; junction bases not matched to a gene: 5. CDR3 length: 16 amino acids. Germline CDR1 reads SGHRS; CDR2 reads YFSETQ. The CDR3 DNA follows: TGCGCCAGCAGCTTGGCCATTGGGACAGGGGGCTACGAGCAGTACTTC. Encoded protein: CASSLAIGTGGYEQYF.

This clonotype was seen ten or more times. This chain connects TRBV6-2 or TRBV6-3 to TRBJ2-1; D is uncertain. The CDR3 extends over 13 amino acids. Trimming left V 2 bases short and J 4 bases short, with 6 bases between. CDR1 and CDR2 (germline): MNHEY, SVGEGT. CDR3 in amino acids: CASSYGRYNEQFF. CDR3 in DNA: TGTGCCAGCAGTTACGGGCGATACAATGAGCAGTTCTTC.

The chain uses TRBV4-1 and TRBJ1-1; unclear D gene. Germline V gene lookup returns CDR1 MGHRA and CDR2 YSYEKL. V lost 2 bases to trimming and J lost 5 bases, with 9 bases between them. The CDR3 contains 13 residues. The CDR3 sequence: CASSQIKGTEAFF. DNA for the CDR3: TGCGCCAGCAGCCAAATCAAGGGAACTGAAGCTTTCTTT.

This clonotype was seen a handful of times. The J gene is TRBJ1-5, the V gene TRBV15; D might be TRBD1 (6 bases). V lost 4 bases and J lost 9, with 19 bases in between. Germline CDR1 and CDR2: LNHNV and YYDKDF (reference sequence). The CDR3 runs to 15 residues. CDR3 DNA sequence: TGTGCCACCAGCACTGCCGGGACATTAAATGGGCCCCAGCATTTT. This gives the protein CATSTAGTLNGPQHF.

This clonotype has only a few counts. The chain carries TRBV12-3 or TRBV12-4 and TRBJ2-3; D gene uncertain. The V gene lost 2 bases and the J gene lost 6 bases, with 12 bases spanning the gap. The CDR3 covers 14 residues. CDR3 DNA sequence: TGTGCCAGCAGTTTATCGGGCTTTCAGGATACGCAGTATTTT. This translates into CASSLSGFQDTQYF.

The sample holds a few counts of this clonotype. The V gene is TRBV20-1, the J gene TRBJ2-4; D unresolved. Germline V gene lookup returns CDR1 DFQATT and CDR2 SNEGSKA (reference sequence). There are 10 residues in the CDR3. Trimming removed 3 bases from V and 8 bases from J, with 5 bases in between. CDR3 sequence (DNA): TGCAGTGCTAGGCCTTACATTCAGTACTTC. It is translated as CSARPYIQYF.

This clonotype was observed many times. The CDR3 sequence: CSAPQGSQETQYF. As DNA, the CDR3 is TGCAGCGCACCACAGGGTTCCCAAGAGACCCAGTACTTC. V usage is TRBV29-1 and J usage is TRBJ2-5; maybe TRBD1 (6 bases). In germline, CDR1 is SQVTM, CDR2 ANQGSEA. V shed 7 bases and J shed 1 base, with 13 bases lying between them. CDR3 length: 13 amino acids. Using reference TRBV29-1 and TRBJ2-5 for the parts outside the CDR3, the full variable domain is SAVISQKPSRDICQRGTSLTIQCQVDSQVTMMFWYRQQPGQSLTLIATANQGSEATYESGFVIDKFPISRPNLTFSTLTVSNMSPEDSSIYLCSAPQGSQETQYFGPGTRLLVL.

The chain combines TRBV12-3 or TRBV12-4 with TRBJ1-1; D may be TRBD1 (5 bases). The CDR3 contains 15 residues. V lost 1 base and J lost 0, with 9 bases in between. The CDR3 sequence: CASSLGTYMNTEAFF. The CDR3 DNA is TGTGCCAGCAGTTTAGGGACATACATGAACACTGAAGCTTTCTTT.

This chain uses TRBV12-3 or TRBV12-4 with TRBJ2-2, with a possible D match to TRBD2 (5 bases). This CDR3 contains 14 residues. With 4 bases removed from V and 2 bases from J, the gap between germline ends came to 8 bases. For the CDR3, the DNA is TGTGCCAGCAGTTCCGGGGAAAACACCGGGGAGCTGTTTTTT. Protein: CASSSGENTGELFF.

The rearrangement links TRBV29-1 to TRBJ1-1; D unresolved. The CDR3 has 12 residues. Trimming stripped 1 base from V and 8 bases from J, with 11 bases between. CDR1 is SQVTM and CDR2 is ANQGSEA in the germline V gene. The DNA for the CDR3 is TGCAGCGTTGAAGGGGATTGGGTGGAAGCTTTCTTT. This encodes CSVEGDWVEAFF.